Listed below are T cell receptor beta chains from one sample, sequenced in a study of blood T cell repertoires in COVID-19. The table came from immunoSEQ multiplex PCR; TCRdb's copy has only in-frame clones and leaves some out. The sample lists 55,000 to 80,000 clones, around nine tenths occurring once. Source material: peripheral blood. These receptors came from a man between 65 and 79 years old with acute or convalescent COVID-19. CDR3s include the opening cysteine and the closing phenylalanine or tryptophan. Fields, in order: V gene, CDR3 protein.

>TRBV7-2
CASSTGLAGGPGTGELFF
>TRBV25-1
CASSEGATFQPQHF
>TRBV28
CASSRQGISGNTIYF
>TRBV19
CASIPGRGALERNEQFF
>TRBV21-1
CASSKGWDTKETQYF
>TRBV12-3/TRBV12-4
CASRLSEISGQYF
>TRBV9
CASSVGGDSGSEQYF
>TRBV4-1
CASSLMGLGEQYF
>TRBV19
CASSPRDRGRDTQYF
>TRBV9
CASSSTTGLRDSPLHF
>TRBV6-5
CASSYSTVDRGREQYF
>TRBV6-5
CASSYNRGQGYTEAFF
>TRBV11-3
CASSSDGGRTDTQYF
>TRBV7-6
CASSLVAGGITDTQYF
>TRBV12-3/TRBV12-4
CASGQGGEKLFF
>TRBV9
CASSVGLAGGDSEQFF
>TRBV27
CASSLLGSRLQETQYF
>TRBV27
CASSPGTRLDTQYF
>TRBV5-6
CASSWGPGTGNQGYTF
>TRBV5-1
CASSLGTVPSYEQYF
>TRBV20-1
CSASAPRGNEQFF
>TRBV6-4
CASSDAANQPQHF
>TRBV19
CASGSGIAETQYF
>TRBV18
CASSLGTSQTYEQYF
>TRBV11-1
CASSLTESYEQYF
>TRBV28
CASIGQRIGEAFF
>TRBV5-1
CASSLGSATNEKLFF
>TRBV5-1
CASSRSGGARHEQFF
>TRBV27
CASSLLASGSTDTQYF
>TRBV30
CAWGRTVNNYGYTF
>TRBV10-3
CAISESNGEDTQYF
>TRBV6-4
CASSEAAGGLNEQFF
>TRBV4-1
CASSQGTGNQPQHF
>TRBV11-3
CASSLRGSNEQFF
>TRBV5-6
CASSWQGALKTNEKLFF
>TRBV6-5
CASSYSSHGNTIYF
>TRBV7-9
CASSLDSFSEAFF
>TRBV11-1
CASSLLGTGGNSPLHF
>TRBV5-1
CASRLDSQAGELFF
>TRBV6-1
CASSDLLAYEQYF
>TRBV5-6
CASRRTGTADLSGYTF
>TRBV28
CASRLSSGGYNEQFF
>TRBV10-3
CAISESTGSTDTQYF
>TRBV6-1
CASSEVPQRGWTEAFF
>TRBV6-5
CASSYLAAKNIQYF
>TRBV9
CASSVLGSKDTEAFF
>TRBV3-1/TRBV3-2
CASSQEGLAGGPRDIQYF
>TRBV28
CASGGSPLHF
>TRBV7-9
CASSRDTDTQYF
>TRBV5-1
CASVWGPQGMDEQFF